Below, 24 T cell receptor beta chains from the same sample are listed, as sequenced in a study of blood T cells in healthy people across ages. A second PCR of about 6 to 12 cycles used a sample-barcoded 5' primer and a J-beta primer mix. TCRdb re-called the 5' RACE reads through MiXCR, storing one row per CDR3 protein. The table lists over a million distinct CDR3 sequences, roughly 45% of them singletons. The sample comprised blood. These TCRs come from a woman in her sixties in good health.

This chain uses TRBV5-5 with TRBJ2-7; D not certain. The CDR3 totals 14 residues. Germline V gene lookup returns CDR1 SGHKS and CDR2 YYEKEE (reference sequence). Trimming removed 3 bases at V and 5 bases at J, with 15 bases between. For the CDR3, the DNA is TGTGCCAGCAGCTCCCAGACCGGTTTGAACGAGCAGTACTTC. This translates into CASSSQTGLNEQYF. The full variable domain, rest sourced from reference TRBV5-5 and TRBJ2-7, is DAGVTQSPTHLIKTRGQQVTLRCSPISGHKSVSWYQQVLGQGPQFIFQYYEKEERGRGNFPDRFSARQFPNYSSELNVNALLLGDSALYLCASSSQTGLNEQYFGPGTRLTVT.

This clonotype was found once. In nucleotides, the CDR3 is TGTGCCAGCTCATCCTGGGGTAGCGGGAGAATCTCCTACAATGAGCAGTTCTTC. Translated, it gives CASSSWGSGRISYNEQFF. The chain uses TRBV18 and TRBJ2-1, with TRBD2 matching over 9 bases. The CDR3 extends over 18 amino acids. Trimming removed 5 bases from V and 0 bases from J; junction bases left unmatched: 11. The V gene's germline CDR1 is KGHSH and CDR2 LQKENI.

The chain's CDR3 is CASQRGSGNEQFF. For the CDR3, the DNA is TGTGCTAGTCAAAGGGGGTCGGGGAATGAGCAGTTCTTC. This rearrangement joins TRBV12-5 to TRBJ2-1, with D maybe TRBD1 (6 bases). The V gene lost 8 bases and the J gene lost 7 bases, with 15 bases spanning the gap. The V gene's germline CDR1 is LGHNT and CDR2 FRNRAP. The CDR3 consists of 13 residues. Drawing the rest from reference TRBV12-5 and TRBJ2-1, the complete variable domain is DARVTQTPRHKVTEMGQEVTMRCQPILGHNTVFWYRQTMMQGLELLAYFRNRAPLDDSGMPKDRFSAEMPDATLATLKIQPSEPRDSAVYFCASQRGSGNEQFFGPGTRLTVL.

The chain combines TRBV20-1 with TRBJ2-4, with unresolved D. This CDR3 has 15 residues. The V end was cut by 6 bases, the J end by 1 base, with 16 bases between. Germline loops: CDR1 DFQATT, CDR2 SNEGSKA (reference sequence). In DNA, the CDR3 is TGCAGTGCCCTGTTGGGTGGTGGGGCCAAAAACATTCAGTACTTC. This translates into CSALLGGGAKNIQYF.

The chain has TRBV10-3 and TRBJ1-1; 8 bases agree with TRBD1. This CDR3 region has 14 residues. V trimming: 8 bases; J trimming: 3 bases; junction bases outside the gene matches: 8. Germline V CDR1 and CDR2: ENHRY, SYGVKD. CDR3 nucleotides: TGTGCCATCGGGGTGACAGGGGTAGACACTGAAGCTTTCTTT. This translates into CAIGVTGVDTEAFF.

This clonotype was detected only a few times. This chain joins TRBV25-1 and TRBJ2-7; D is unresolved. Germline V gene data show CDR1 as MGHDK and CDR2 as SYGVNS. CDR3 length equals 13 residues. With 0 bases removed from V and 3 bases from J, the gap between germline ends came to 6 bases. CDR3: CASSEYRFYEQYF. In nucleotides, the CDR3 is TGTGCCAGCAGTGAATATCGTTTCTACGAGCAGTACTTC.

CDR3 protein: CATSRVAGTTYEQYF. DNA of the CDR3: TGTGCCACCAGCAGAGTGGCAGGGACCACCTACGAGCAGTACTTC. The chain links TRBV15 to TRBJ2-4; TRBD1 or TRBD2 may be the D gene (5 bases each). The DNA end is a closer match to TRBJ2-7, so the J assignment may be wrong. This CDR3 spans 15 amino acids. Germline loops: CDR1 LNHNV, CDR2 YYDKDF (reference sequence).

This clonotype was detected a few times. The rearrangement uses TRBV7-9 and TRBJ2-5; D is uncertain. This CDR3 is built from 14 residues. Germline V gene lookup returns CDR1 SEHNR and CDR2 FQNEAQ (reference sequence). V lost 3 bases, J lost 1 base, and 9 bases lay in between. CDR3 nucleotide sequence: TGTGCCAGCAGCTTGGTGTCATCCCAAGAGACCCAGTACTTC. Its translation is CASSLVSSQETQYF.

This rearrangement joins TRBV6-2 or TRBV6-3 to TRBJ1-2; 7 bases are shared with TRBD1. CDR1 and CDR2 from the germline V gene are MNHEY and SVGEGT. The CDR3 is made up of 15 amino acids. The V gene end was trimmed by 6 bases and the J gene end by 4 bases; junction bases not matched to a gene: 11. CDR3 in DNA: TGTGCCAGCAGCGGAGGGAGGTGGGACAGCTATGGCTACACCTTC. Translated, it gives CASSGGRWDSYGYTF.

There are many counts of this clonotype. The chain is built from TRBV20-1 and TRBJ2-7; D gene ambiguous. CDR3 length: 12 amino acids. Trimming stripped 1 base from V and 1 base from J, with 5 bases between. From germline, CDR1 is DFQATT and CDR2 SNEGSKA (reference sequence). The CDR3 here is CSARVGSYEQYF. The CDR3 bases are TGCAGTGCTAGAGTTGGGTCCTACGAGCAGTACTTC.

The chain links TRBV11-2 to TRBJ2-5, with 7 bases lining up with TRBD2. The end of the DNA aligns better with TRBJ2-7, so the J call may be wrong. The CDR3 has 16 amino acids. Germline V gene sequence: CDR1 SGHAT, CDR2 FQNNGV. DNA for the CDR3: TGTGCCAGCAGACCAAATCTAGCGGAGGGCTCCTACGAGCAGTACTTC. This translates into CASRPNLAEGSYEQYF.

The chain couples TRBV6-6 to TRBJ2-1, with no clear D. The CDR3 covers 12 residues. The ends were cut back, 2 bases at V and 5 bases at J, with 4 bases in the middle. Germline V lookup: CDR1 MNHNY, CDR2 SVGAGI (reference sequence). CDR3 DNA: TGTGCCAGCAGTTACACTGACAATGAGCAGTTCTTC. Encoded protein: CASSYTDNEQFF.

The V call is TRBV24-1, the J call TRBJ2-7; tentatively, D is TRBD1 (5 bases). CDR1 and CDR2 from the germline V gene are KGHDR and SFDVKD. The CDR3 is 20 residues long. Deletions cut 5 bases from V and 0 bases from J, with 28 bases between. The CDR3 bases are TGTGCCACCAGTGTTAACGTAGACGACAGAACCCACTCTCACTCCTACGAGCAGTACTTC. It translates to CATSVNVDDRTHSHSYEQYF.

The chain uses TRBV7-6 and TRBJ2-5; the D gene is possibly TRBD1 (6 bases). From germline, CDR1 is SGHVS and CDR2 FNYEAQ. Trimming took off 1 base at V and 5 bases at J, with 17 bases between the two ends. The CDR3 runs to 16 residues. CDR3 DNA: TGTGCCAGCAGCTTAGAGACAGGCCCAGGACGGGAGACCCAGTACTTC. It encodes CASSLETGPGRETQYF. Using reference TRBV7-6 and TRBJ2-5 for the parts outside the CDR3, the full variable domain is GAGVSQSPRYKVTKRGQDVALRCDPISGHVSLYWYRQALGQGPEFLTYFNYEAQQDKSGLPNDRFSAERPEGSISTLTIQRTEQRDSAMYRCASSLETGPGRETQYFGPGTRLLVL.

This clonotype came up a few times. V is TRBV28 and J is TRBJ2-7; 8 nucleotides agree with TRBD1. The J call may be mistaken, given a closer DNA end match to TRBJ2-5. Germline V lookup: CDR1 MDHEN, CDR2 SYDVKM. This CDR3 comprises 14 residues. The CDR3 sequence is CASSRGQGEGTQYF. As DNA, the CDR3 is TGTGCCAGCAGTCGCGGACAGGGAGAGGGGACCCAGTACTTC.

This clonotype has only a few counts. The V and J genes are TRBV21-1 and TRBJ2-3; the D call of TRBD1 is as the table states it, not checked on the DNA. TRBV21-1 is noted as a pseudogene. The CDR3 is 15 amino acids. CDR3 coding DNA: TGTGCCAGCAGCAAGGCCCCGGGGGTCACAGATACGCAGTATTTT. As protein: CASSKAPGVTDTQYF.

V and J are TRBV5-1 and TRBJ2-7; 9 bases line up with TRBD1. Gene TRBJ2-5 matches the end of the DNA better, so the J call may be wrong. Germline V gene sequence: CDR1 SGHRS, CDR2 YFSETQ. This CDR3 comprises 17 residues. The CDR3 sequence: CASSLQGANLGAETQYF. CDR3 in DNA: TGCGCCAGCAGCTTACAGGGGGCAAATTTAGGGGCGGAGACCCAGTACTTC.

This chain connects TRBV15 to TRBJ2-5; possibly TRBD1 for D (5 bases). Trimming pared 5 bases from V and 4 bases from J, leaving 17 bases between. Germline CDR1 reads LNHNV; CDR2 reads YYDKDF (reference sequence). The CDR3 loop spans 15 amino acids. CDR3 in DNA: TGTGCCACCAGCTCACTCTCACAGGTCCGAGAGACCCAGTACTTC. Its translation is CATSSLSQVRETQYF.

This clonotype has more than one count but fewer than ten. The chain joins TRBV11-2 to TRBJ2-3; possible D gene TRBD1, 5 bases. Trimming removed 1 base from V and 0 bases from J, with 8 bases in between. Germline values: CDR1 SGHAT, CDR2 FQNNGV. The CDR3 covers 15 residues. The CDR3 protein is CASSLGKGSTDTQYF. The CDR3 region has the DNA TGTGCCAGCAGCTTAGGGAAGGGGAGCACAGATACGCAGTATTTT. Variable domain in full (rest from reference TRBV11-2 and TRBJ2-3): EAGVAQSPRYKIIEKRQSVAFWCNPISGHATLYWYQQILGQGPKLLIQFQNNGVVDDSQLPKDRFSAERLKGVDSTLKIQPAKLEDSAVYLCASSLGKGSTDTQYFGPGTRLTVL.

CDR3 protein: CASSRGLAGVKDTQYF. Here the CDR3 DNA reads TGTGCCAGCAGCCGTGGACTAGCGGGAGTGAAAGATACGCAGTATTTT. The gene calls are TRBV5-4 and TRBJ2-3; 13 positions match TRBD2. J lost 5 bases, V lost 4 bases, and 7 bases had no gene match. Germline assignment: CDR1 SGHNT and CDR2 YYREEE (reference sequence). CDR3 length equals 16 residues.

The rearrangement uses TRBV24-1 and TRBJ2-1, with TRBD1 as a possible D gene (6 bases). From germline, CDR1 is KGHDR and CDR2 SFDVKD. Trimming removed 5 bases at V and 3 bases at J, with 10 bases between. The CDR3 consists of 14 residues. The CDR3 coding sequence is TGTGCCACCAGTGCGACAGGAAACTACAATGAGCAGTTCTTC. This encodes CATSATGNYNEQFF.

DNA for the CDR3: TGTGCCACCACTCGGGACGCCCACTCCTACGAGCAGTACTTC. Amino acid sequence: CATTRDAHSYEQYF. The chain uses TRBV7-6 and TRBJ2-7, with D possibly being TRBD1 or TRBD2 (5 bases each). Trimming removed 10 bases at V and 0 bases at J, with 16 bases between. CDR3 length: 14 residues. The germline CDR1 and CDR2 sequences are SGHVS and FNYEAQ.

The CDR3 DNA follows: TGTGCCAGCAGCCAAGATCGAAGCGGGGTATACAATGAGCAGTTCTTC. This gives the protein CASSQDRSGVYNEQFF. The chain couples TRBV3-1 to TRBJ2-1, with 7 bases matching TRBD2. Germline trimming cut 0 bases from V and 4 bases from J; bases unmatched to any gene: 6. CDR1 LGHDT and CDR2 YNNKEL come from the germline V gene (reference sequence). This CDR3 contains 16 residues.

This clonotype turned up a few times. The V call is TRBV5-1, the J call TRBJ2-5; 9 positions match TRBD2. The CDR3 loop spans 15 amino acids. V dropped 0 bases and J dropped 3; count of bases not matched to a gene: 3. Germline CDR1 is SGHRS and CDR2 is YFSETQ. This chain's CDR3 is CASSLVAGVKETQYF. The DNA of the CDR3 is TGCGCCAGCAGCTTGGTAGCGGGAGTAAAAGAGACCCAGTACTTC. The full variable domain, its missing parts supplied by reference TRBV5-1 and TRBJ2-5, is KAGVTQTPRYLIKTRGQQVTLSCSPISGHRSVSWYQQTPGQGLQFLFEYFSETQRNKGNFPGRFSGRQFSNSRSEMNVSTLELGDSALYLCASSLVAGVKETQYFGPGTRLLVL.